The 25 T cell receptor beta chains below were found in one sample sequenced in a study of OX40 agonist ivuxolimab in advanced cancers. Measured with immunoSEQ multiplex PCR; TCRdb has only the in-frame clones, and not every one. Of around 66,000 clones detected, 91% appear once; the ten largest clones hold approximately 18%. The sample consisted of CD4+ or CD8+ T cells sorted from blood, taken in a trial of the OX40 agonist ivuxolimab. The receptors derive from an adult with an advanced solid tumor such as melanoma, head and neck, liver or kidney cancer.

The rearrangement uses TRBV2 and TRBJ2-1, with D possibly TRBD2 on 5 matching bases. The CDR3 is 17 amino acids. The V gene's germline CDR1 is SNHLY and CDR2 FYNNEI. The V end lost 4 bases, the J end lost 4 bases, and 20 bases lay between the germline ends. The CDR3 nucleotides are TGTGCCAGCAGTGGAGCGGTTCAGGAGTCCTTTTACAATGAGCAGTTCTTC. It specifies CASSGAVQESFYNEQFF.

This chain connects TRBV19 to TRBJ2-1; possible D gene TRBD2, 5 bases. This CDR3 is built from 10 residues. The germline gives CDR1 LNHDA, CDR2 SQIVND (reference sequence). V was pared by 7 bases and J by 12 bases, with 10 bases between. This CDR3 is CASMGAGQFF. As DNA, the CDR3 is TGTGCCAGTATGGGTGCGGGGCAGTTCTTC. Full variable domain (rest looked up from reference TRBV19 and TRBJ2-1): DGGITQSPKYLFRKEGQNVTLSCEQNLNHDAMYWYRQDPGQGLRLIYYSQIVNDFQKGDIAEGYSVSREKKESFPLTVTSAQKNPTAFYLCASMGAGQFFGPGTRLTVL.

Concerning this clone itself: The sample carries other DNA sequences with the same CDR3. The chain links TRBV7-6 to TRBJ2-3; 8 bases align to TRBD2. CDR3 length equals 14 residues. V shed 5 bases and J 1 base; nucleotides not matched to a gene: 2. Germline CDR1 is SGHVS and CDR2 is FNYEAQ. The CDR3 DNA follows: TGTGCCAGCAGCCTTAGCGGGGGCACAGATACGCAGTATTTT. This translates into CASSLSGGTDTQYF.

This clone was found once. This chain joins TRBV5-6 and TRBJ2-3; the D gene is possibly TRBD1 (6 bases). The CDR3 covers 17 residues. Trimming removed 2 bases from V and 3 bases from J, with 19 bases in between. Germline-derived CDR1 and CDR2 are SGHDT and YYEEEE. The CDR3 region is CASSLLMDSRRTDTQYF. The CDR3 nucleotides read TGTGCCAGCAGCTTATTAATGGACAGCCGGAGGACAGATACGCAGTATTTT.

This clone was recorded once. This chain joins TRBV7-8 and TRBJ2-1, with 10 bases that match TRBD2. This CDR3 is 15 amino acids long. Germline-derived CDR1 and CDR2 are SGHVS and FQNEAQ. With V trimmed by 5 bases and J by 6 bases, 7 bases remained unmatched. The CDR3 DNA sequence: TGTGCCAGCAGCCTGGAGCGGGGGGGCATCAATGAGCAGTTCTTC. Its translation is CASSLERGGINEQFF.

J is TRBJ2-1 and V is TRBV14; the D is unclear. Germline V CDR1 and CDR2: SGHDN, FVKESK. Trimming shortened V by 4 bases and J by 4 bases, and 5 bases separated the two germline ends. The CDR3 has 12 residues. As DNA, the CDR3 is TGTGCCAGCAGCCCCCTATACAATGAGCAGTTCTTC. This encodes CASSPLYNEQFF. The full variable domain, in which reference TRBV14 and TRBJ2-1 provide the parts outside the CDR3, is EAGVTQFPSHSVIEKGQTVTLRCDPISGHDNLYWYRRVMGKEIKFLLHFVKESKQDESGMPNNRFLAERTGGTYSTLKVQPAELEDSGVYFCASSPLYNEQFFGPGTRLTVL.

The gene calls are TRBV4-2 and TRBJ2-7, with D possibly being TRBD1 or TRBD2 (5 bases each). Per germline, CDR1 LGHNA and CDR2 YNFKEQ. This CDR3 is built from 17 residues. The germline V and J ends were trimmed by 1 base and 0 bases, with 16 bases remaining between them. CDR3 DNA: TGTGCCAGCAGCCAAGCGGCTGGACTTGGGGGCTCCTACGAGCAGTACTTC. It yields the protein CASSQAAGLGGSYEQYF.

This chain uses TRBV9 with TRBJ2-3, with 7 nucleotides matching TRBD2. Looked up from germline, CDR1 is SGDLS and CDR2 is YYNGEE. CDR3 size: 13 residues. Trimming took 0 bases from V and 6 from J; bases not matched to a gene: 1. The CDR3 is CASSVVAGDTQYF. CDR3 DNA: TGTGCCAGCAGCGTAGTAGCGGGCGATACGCAGTATTTT.

The chain employs TRBV5-5 and TRBJ1-1, with D uncertain. Germline V CDR1 and CDR2: SGHKS, YYEKEE (reference sequence). Trimming removed 2 bases from V and 5 bases from J, with 10 bases in between. The CDR3 has 13 amino acids. CDR3 loop: CASSFAGRTEAFF. Here the CDR3 DNA reads TGTGCCAGCAGCTTCGCCGGGCGGACTGAAGCTTTCTTT.

The rearrangement uses TRBV29-1 and TRBJ1-3; a possible D gene is TRBD1 (5 bases). The CDR3 loop spans 18 amino acids. The germline V gene encodes CDR1 SQVTM and CDR2 ANQGSEA. Deletions cut 0 bases from V and 1 base from J, with 19 bases between. The chain's CDR3 is CSVEDGGGTLGSGNTIYF. The CDR3 DNA is TGCAGCGTTGAAGATGGGGGAGGCACCCTAGGTTCTGGAAACACCATATATTTT.

This chain connects TRBV6-5 to TRBJ2-7; maybe TRBD1 (5 bases). The CDR3 consists of 16 residues. Germline CDR1 reads MNHEY; CDR2 reads SVGAGI. With 4 bases removed from V and 0 bases from J, the gap between germline ends came to 16 bases. The CDR3, as DNA: TGTGCCAGCAGTTTGCTAACAGGAGTCCGCTCCTACGAGCAGTACTTC. Residues: CASSLLTGVRSYEQYF.

The rearrangement joins TRBV9 to TRBJ2-3, with a possible D match to TRBD2 (6 bases). V lost 4 bases and J lost 6, with 6 bases in between. CDR3 length equals 11 residues. From germline, CDR1 is SGDLS and CDR2 YYNGEE. In DNA, the CDR3 is TGTGCCAGCAGCACTAGCGATACGCAGTATTTT. As protein: CASSTSDTQYF.

V usage is TRBV21-1 and J usage is TRBJ1-1. TRBV21-1 is flagged as a pseudogene. CDR3 length: 14 amino acids. As DNA, the CDR3 is TGTGCCAGCAGCAAAGTGAGGCCTTGCACTGAAGCTTTCTTT. It translates to CASSKVRPCTEAFF.

The chain couples TRBV19 to TRBJ2-5; TRBD2 might be the D (5 bases). This CDR3 spans 14 amino acids. Deletions cut 3 bases from V and 0 bases from J, with 8 bases between. From germline, CDR1 is LNHDA and CDR2 SQIVND (reference sequence). The CDR3 DNA reads TGTGCCAGTAGTATCTCACTAGACCAAGAGACCCAGTACTTC. This translates into CASSISLDQETQYF. Looking up the rest from reference TRBV19 and TRBJ2-5 gives the full variable domain: DGGITQSPKYLFRKEGQNVTLSCEQNLNHDAMYWYRQDPGQGLRLIYYSQIVNDFQKGDIAEGYSVSREKKESFPLTVTSAQKNPTAFYLCASSISLDQETQYFGPGTRLLVL.

This chain joins TRBV28 and TRBJ1-3; no reliable D call. The CDR3 is made up of 11 amino acids. Trimming took 6 bases from V and 4 from J, leaving 4 bases between them. From germline, CDR1 is MDHEN and CDR2 SYDVKM. CDR3: CASRYGNTIYF. CDR3 nucleotides: TGTGCCAGCAGATACGGAAACACCATATATTTT.

This chain connects TRBV7-6 to TRBJ2-7; D is possibly TRBD1 or TRBD2 (5 bases each). Germline V CDR1 and CDR2: SGHVS, FNYEAQ. CDR3 length: 14 amino acids. V was pared by 1 base and J by 3 bases, with 10 bases between. CDR3 sequence (DNA): TGTGCCAGCAGCTTAGAGGGACCAGGCTACGAGCAGTACTTC. It specifies CASSLEGPGYEQYF.

The chain carries TRBV7-9 and TRBJ1-4, with D maybe TRBD1 (5 bases). The CDR3 sequence is 18 residues long. CDR1 and CDR2 (germline): SEHNR, FQNEAQ (reference sequence). V lost 5 bases to trimming and J lost 0 bases, with 19 bases between them. The CDR3 reads CASSDRRGGYATNEKLFF. CDR3 DNA: TGTGCCAGCAGCGACCGACGTGGGGGGTATGCAACTAATGAAAAACTGTTTTTT. Together with reference TRBV7-9 and TRBJ1-4, the CDR3 gives the full variable domain: DTGVSQNPRHKITKRGQNVTFRCDPISEHNRLYWYRQTLGQGPEFLTYFQNEAQLEKSRLLSDRFSAERPKGSFSTLEIQRTEQGDSAMYLCASSDRRGGYATNEKLFFGSGTQLSVL.

The chain carries TRBV5-6 and TRBJ2-7, with D hard to call. CDR3 length equals 13 residues. Germline V gene lookup returns CDR1 SGHDT and CDR2 YYEEEE. V was pared by 1 base and J by 1 base, with 6 bases between. In DNA, the CDR3 is TGTGCCAGCAGCTTGAGCCAGTCCTACGAGCAGTACTTC. Its translation: CASSLSQSYEQYF. The complete variable domain, with remaining parts taken from reference TRBV5-6 and TRBJ2-7, reads DAGVTQSPTHLIKTRGQQVTLRCSPKSGHDTVSWYQQALGQGPQFIFQYYEEEERQRGNFPDRFSGHQFPNYSSELNVNALLLGDSALYLCASSLSQSYEQYFGPGTRLTVT.

The chain employs TRBV10-3 and TRBJ2-2; 11 nucleotides line up with TRBD2. Losses at the gene ends were 6 bases for V and 6 bases for J; bases not matched to a gene: 12. Germline V gives CDR1 ENHRY, CDR2 SYGVKD. The CDR3 is made up of 17 amino acids. Here the CDR3 reads CAISELAGELRSGELFF. The CDR3 DNA follows: TGTGCCATCAGCGAACTAGCGGGGGAACTACGGTCCGGGGAGCTGTTTTTT.

Of note for this clone: One end of the junction is discordant with germline, which a read error may explain. This chain joins TRBV2 and TRBJ1-5; perhaps TRBD1 as D (6 bases). Germline CDR1 SNHLY, CDR2 FYNNEI. The CDR3 has 14 amino acids. CDR3 sequence reads: CASREGGSAQPQHF. In DNA form, the CDR3 reads TGTGCCAGCAGGGAAGGGGGGTCTGCTCAGCCCCAGCATTTT.

The genes are TRBV28 and TRBJ2-5; 7 bases line up with TRBD1. This CDR3 contains 17 residues. Germline CDR1 is MDHEN and CDR2 is SYDVKM. Losses at the gene ends were 3 bases for V and 5 bases for J; bases not matched to a gene: 15. The CDR3 spells CASSLTGSVSISETQYF. The CDR3 coding sequence is TGTGCCAGCAGTTTGACAGGGTCTGTTTCGATCTCGGAGACCCAGTACTTC.

The J gene is TRBJ2-5, the V gene TRBV29-1; TRBD1 might be the D (5 bases). Trimming removed 2 bases from V and 0 bases from J, with 10 bases in between. Germline lookup yields CDR1 SQVTM and CDR2 ANQGSEA. The CDR3 contains 14 residues. The CDR3 loop reads CSVEQQEYQETQYF. CDR3 DNA: TGCAGCGTTGAACAACAGGAGTACCAAGAGACCCAGTACTTC.

The chain joins TRBV18 to TRBJ2-7, with D tentatively TRBD1 (5 bases). The V and J ends lost 3 bases and 3 bases respectively, with 18 bases between them. The CDR3 is 16 residues long. CDR1 and CDR2 (germline): KGHSH, LQKENI. The CDR3 reads CASSPREGLGYYEQYF. CDR3 coding DNA: TGTGCCAGCTCACCCAGGGAAGGCCTCGGCTACTACGAGCAGTACTTC.

The chain has TRBV2 and TRBJ1-4; 8 bases align to TRBD1. CDR3 length: 11 residues. Germline V lookup: CDR1 SNHLY, CDR2 FYNNEI. Germline trimming cut 10 bases from V and 13 bases from J; bases unmatched to any gene: 8. This chain's CDR3 is CATGQGPGLFF. CDR3 nucleotide sequence: TGTGCCACCGGACAGGGCCCAGGACTGTTTTTT.

The CDR3 is CASSLLRGETQYF. The CDR3 DNA is TGTGCCAGCAGTTTGTTGAGGGGTGAGACCCAGTACTTC. The gene calls are TRBV28 and TRBJ2-5; D could derive from TRBD1 or TRBD2 (5 bases each). The ends were cut back, 3 bases at V and 5 bases at J, with 10 bases in the middle. The length of the CDR3 is 13 residues. Germline CDR1 and CDR2: MDHEN and SYDVKM. Full variable domain (outside the CDR3, taken from reference TRBV28 and TRBJ2-5): DVKVTQSSRYLVKRTGEKVFLECVQDMDHENMFWYRQDPGLGLRLIYFSYDVKMKEKGDIPEGYSVSREKKERFSLILESASTNQTSMYLCASSLLRGETQYFGPGTRLLVL.